The 21 T cell receptor beta chains reported below all come from one sample, sequenced in a study of post-analysis software for immune sequencing data. Study results and limitations: Patients showed TRBV5-6, TRBV5-1 and TRBV20-1 among 4 or 5 TRBV segments more frequent than in controls.

These TCRs' antigens remain unknown. TCR beta cDNA libraries included unique molecular identifiers. TCRdb passed the PCR reads through MiXCR, listing each CDR3 protein once. The sample shows 750,000 to 950,000 distinct CDR3 sequences, around 42% of them seen only once. The sequenced sample consisted of blood. Receptors were obtained from a girl under 18 with multiple sclerosis.

This clonotype was observed at least ten times. The chain recombines TRBV29-1 with TRBJ2-5; the match to TRBD2 covers 10 bases. Per the germline V gene, CDR1 is SQVTM and CDR2 is ANQGSEA. J gave up 0 bases and V 4 bases, and 2 bases lay outside the gene matches. The CDR3 runs 14 residues. The CDR3 region is CSVGTSGNQETQYF. Written as DNA, the CDR3 is TGCAGCGTTGGGACTAGCGGAAACCAAGAGACCCAGTACTTC.

On this clonotype itself: The CDR3 carries no conserved terminal phenylalanine or tryptophan, so it likely arises from a read error. The chain links TRBV29-1 to TRBJ2-5; 10 bases match TRBD1. Germline assignment: CDR1 SQVTM and CDR2 ANQGSEA. Trimming cost V 2 bases and J 5 bases; bases outside gene matches: 11. This CDR3 contains 16 residues. This CDR3 reads CSVELVTGGLVETQYC. The CDR3 DNA is TGCAGCGTTGAACTGGTGACAGGGGGCTTGGTGGAGACCCAGTACTGC.

This clonotype was recorded once. The rearrangement joins TRBV5-1 to TRBJ2-3, with TRBD2 matching 8 bases. Germline-derived CDR1 and CDR2 are SGHRS and YFSETQ. The V and J ends lost 0 bases and 0 bases, in that order; junction bases with no gene match: 6. The CDR3 is 17 amino acids. The CDR3 DNA reads TGCGCCAGCAGCTTGGGCGCTTCTAGCGGGAGCACAGATACGCAGTATTTT. Its protein is CASSLGASSGSTDTQYF.

The chain links TRBV15 to TRBJ2-7, with D tentatively TRBD1 (5 bases). Germline V gives CDR1 LNHNV, CDR2 YYDKDF (reference sequence). V dropped 0 bases and J dropped 4 bases, with 19 bases sitting between them. The CDR3 is 17 residues long. CDR3: CATSRDRVGRNPYEQYF. In DNA form, the CDR3 reads TGTGCCACCAGCAGAGATCGGGTGGGGCGCAACCCTTACGAGCAGTACTTC.

The sample holds a few counts of this clonotype. V and J are TRBV9 and TRBJ2-1; 11 positions match TRBD2. Germline CDR1 is SGDLS and CDR2 is YYNGEE. The V gene end was trimmed by 3 bases and the J gene end by 9 bases; junction bases not matched to a gene: 2. This CDR3 comprises 13 residues. The chain's CDR3 is CASSATSGGEQFF. CDR3 sequence (DNA): TGTGCCAGCAGCGCCACTAGCGGGGGTGAGCAGTTCTTC.

The chain combines TRBV28 with TRBJ2-1; 12 bases map to TRBD2. V trimming: 5 bases; J trimming: 6 bases; junction bases outside the gene matches: 11. CDR1 and CDR2 (germline): MDHEN, SYDVKM. CDR3 length: 17 residues. CDR3 DNA: TGTGCCAGCAGTCCGACGATACTAGCGGGAGGATCCAATGAGCAGTTCTTC. Translation gives CASSPTILAGGSNEQFF.

CDR3 sequence reads: CATVQIGAYEQYF. The CDR3 bases are TGTGCCACCGTACAGATAGGGGCCTACGAGCAGTACTTC. The J gene is TRBJ2-4, the V gene TRBV10-3, with D possibly TRBD1 on 5 matching bases. The assigned J gene may be wrong: the sequence end matches TRBJ2-7 better. Germline V gene sequence: CDR1 ENHRY, CDR2 SYGVKD. The CDR3 covers 13 residues.

Only one count was recorded for this clonotype. The rearrangement uses TRBV11-1 and TRBJ2-4; 7 bases match TRBD2. J lost 2 bases, V lost 1 base, and 20 bases had no gene match. This CDR3 region has 21 residues. Germline CDR1 SGHAT, CDR2 FQDESV (reference sequence). The CDR3 DNA follows: TGTGCCAGCAGCTTAGTCTCCCTAATTGCGGGGGACGATGGGACCAAAAACATTCAGTACTTC. Its protein product is CASSLVSLIAGDDGTKNIQYF.

This clonotype was detected a few times. This sequence joins TRBV28 and TRBJ2-3; 7 positions match TRBD1. CDR1 MDHEN and CDR2 SYDVKM come from the germline V gene. This CDR3 comprises 15 residues. Trimming removed 11 bases from V and 1 base from J; junction bases left unmatched: 12. The CDR3 DNA follows: TGTGCCTGTTCGAAGGGGGCGCCCGGCACAGATACGCAGTATTTT. This codes for CACSKGAPGTDTQYF.

Comment on this clonotype: A much larger clonotype is one base distant, so this may be a read error. The genes are TRBV10-3 and TRBJ2-1, with 11 nucleotides matching TRBD1. The CDR3 runs to 14 residues. CDR1 is ENHRY and CDR2 is SYGVKD in the germline V gene. The junction had 1 base not matched to a gene; V was cut back by 3 bases and J by 6 bases. CDR3 sequence: CAISDGTGGNEQFF. In nucleotides, the CDR3 is TGTGCCATCAGTGACGGGACAGGGGGCAATGAGCAGTTCTTC.

For this clonotype: At one of its ends the junction is not consistent with the germline gene, which may arise from a read error. The CDR3 region is CTSSLIGGSSYEQYF. The CDR3 region has the DNA TGTACCAGCAGTCTAATAGGGGGCTCCTCCTACGAGCAGTACTTC. The chain joins TRBV27 to TRBJ2-7; 7 bases match TRBD1. The germline V gene encodes CDR1 MNHEY and CDR2 SMNVEV (reference sequence). CDR3 length: 15 amino acids.

The chain employs TRBV7-2 and TRBJ1-5, with unresolved D. This CDR3 has 12 residues. V was cut by 8 bases and J by 0 bases, with 5 bases left in between. CDR1 and CDR2 (germline): SGHTA, FQGNSA. The CDR3, as DNA: TGTGCCAGCCGCGCTAGCAATCAGCCCCAGCATTTT. It specifies CASRASNQPQHF.

This rearrangement joins TRBV5-5 to TRBJ1-5; no definite D call. Germline-derived CDR1 and CDR2 are SGHKS and YYEKEE (reference sequence). V dropped 0 bases and J dropped 2 bases, with 12 bases sitting between them. The CDR3 spans 16 residues. The CDR3, as DNA: TGTGCCAGCAGCTTGGGCCCAGGCAACCGCAATCAGCCCCAGCATTTT. It encodes CASSLGPGNRNQPQHF.

The rearrangement uses TRBV30 and TRBJ2-5, with D perhaps matching TRBD1 (6 bases). This CDR3 has 15 amino acids. Germline V gene lookup returns CDR1 GTSNPN and CDR2 SVGIG (reference sequence). The V end was cut by 0 bases, the J end by 5 bases, with 16 bases between. The CDR3 coding sequence is TGTGCCTGGAGTGTGGAACAGGGTGTTATGGAGACCCAGTACTTC. This codes for CAWSVEQGVMETQYF.

The chain couples TRBV6-4 to TRBJ2-1; no definite D call. Germline V gene data show CDR1 as MRHNA and CDR2 as SNTAGT. Deletions cut 3 bases from V and 6 bases from J, with 3 bases between. The CDR3 extends over 11 amino acids. The CDR3 here is CASSDGNEQFF. The CDR3 bases are TGTGCCAGCAGTGATGGCAATGAGCAGTTCTTC.

In its sample, this clonotype was seen a few times. The genes are TRBV12-5 and TRBJ2-7; D is possibly TRBD2 (5 bases). The CDR3 is 16 amino acids. From germline, CDR1 is LGHNT and CDR2 FRNRAP. V lost 5 bases, J lost 7 bases, and 24 bases lay in between. CDR3 coding DNA: TGTGCTAGTGGTCCTTCCCCGGGCGCGGGTCTGAGGGAGCAGTACTTC. It codes for CASGPSPGAGLREQYF.

This clonotype is a singleton in its sample. The chain is built from TRBV5-1 and TRBJ2-5; D is possibly TRBD1 (5 bases). Trimming took off 3 bases at V and 1 base at J, with 13 bases between the two ends. Germline V lookup: CDR1 SGHRS, CDR2 YFSETQ. CDR3 length equals 15 residues. CDR3 sequence: CASSWTTASQETQYF. In DNA, the CDR3 is TGCGCCAGCAGCTGGACAACAGCCTCCCAAGAGACCCAGTACTTC.

The table lists this clonotype with a few counts. V and J are TRBV12-3 or TRBV12-4 and TRBJ2-5; D may match TRBD1 or TRBD2 (5 bases each). V was cut by 3 bases and J by 2 bases, with 10 bases left in between. CDR3 length: 14 amino acids. As DNA, the CDR3 is TGTGCCAGCAGTTTCGGGGCAGGACAAGAGACCCAGTACTTC. Translation: CASSFGAGQETQYF.

The CDR3 bases are TGTGCCATCAGTGGGATCCAGCCTGGAGACAATGAGCAGTTCTTC. Amino acid sequence: CAISGIQPGDNEQFF. This chain links TRBV10-3 with TRBJ2-1; no clear D gene. The V and J ends lost 4 bases and 5 bases respectively, with 15 bases between them. This CDR3 comprises 15 residues. The germline CDR1 and CDR2 sequences are ENHRY and SYGVKD.

The chain links TRBV5-1 to TRBJ2-4; 7 nucleotides align to TRBD1. The better agreement between TRBJ2-7 and the DNA end casts doubt on the J call. Per the germline V gene, CDR1 is SGHRS and CDR2 is YFSETQ. The CDR3 spans 13 residues. The CDR3, as DNA: TGCGCCAGCAGCTATGACAGGGTCTACGAGCAGTACTTC. Amino acids: CASSYDRVYEQYF.

The chain joins TRBV11-2 to TRBJ2-3; D is undetermined. Germline V gene lookup returns CDR1 SGHAT and CDR2 FQNNGV. The CDR3 contains 15 residues. The V end lost 0 bases, the J end lost 2 bases, and 9 bases lay between the germline ends. The CDR3 DNA sequence: TGTGCCAGCAGCTTAGATCCCACTCCCACAGATACGCAGTATTTT. Its translation: CASSLDPTPTDTQYF.